This entry describes one T cell receptor (beta chain). Its antigen is not identified. CDR3 size: 13 residues. The V end lost 8 bases, the J end lost 2 bases, and 14 bases lay between the germline ends. Germline V gene sequence: CDR1 SGHRS, CDR2 YFSETQ. This sample was taken from a study of T cells in localized non-small cell lung cancer. The table came from immunoSEQ multiplex PCR; TCRdb's copy has only in-frame clones and leaves some out. The data hold around 140,000 clones, with about 89% observed a single time. General study findings and limits: It was uninvolved adjacent lung that showed the highest T cell clonality, exceeding tumor.

The starting material was peripheral blood, obtained before any cancer treatment. The TCR sequence derives from a female donor aged 60 or older with stage I lung adenocarcinoma. The chain carries TRBV5-1 and TRBJ2-7, with D perhaps matching TRBD2 (5 bases). The CDR3 bases are TGCGCCAGTGGAGCGGAAAAGACCTACGAGCAGTACTTC. Its translation is CASGAEKTYEQYF.